This T cell receptor (beta chain) was sequenced in a study of blood T cell repertoires in COVID-19. Study information: The origin of the acute and convalescent COVID-19 samples was the United States, Italy and Spain. PBMCs, B-cell-depleted T cells, or T cells provided the cDNA or gDNA that made up the material.

Authors' analysis steps: Nucleated cell number was recorded as an estimate derived from reference gene primer amplification. Clones were read by immunoSEQ multiplex PCR, and TCRdb kept only the in-frame ones, dropping some. The V and J calls and clone size are taken from that table; D and trimming were inferred from the DNA. The profile covers about 150,000 clones, with around 84% appearing a single time and roughly 8% taken by the ten largest. Participants were placed into cohorts based on the clinical history they reported. The length of the CDR3 is 13 residues. V lost 5 bases, J lost 3 bases, and 10 bases lay in between.

Input material: PBMCs or T cells enriched from blood (not recorded which). This sequence originates from a woman between 50 and 59 years old who had recovered from COVID-19. The chain has TRBV12-3 or TRBV12-4 and TRBJ1-2; D gene ambiguous. CDR3 DNA sequence: TGTGCCAGCAGTGCACAGCAATACTATGGCTACACCTTC. This sequence encodes CASSAQQYYGYTF.